This T cell receptor (beta chain) was retrieved from a study of blood T cell repertoires in COVID-19. Under the authors' procedure: How many nucleated cells were present was estimated from reference gene primer amplification. TCRdb's copy holds only in-frame clones and misses some; the assay was immunoSEQ multiplex PCR. V and J calls and clone size follow that table, whereas D and trimming were derived from the DNA. The sample records under 250,000 clones, around 86% being singletons. The germline gives CDR1 MNHEY, CDR2 SVGAGI. The V and J ends lost 6 bases and 5 bases respectively, with 11 bases between them. This CDR3 is 14 amino acids long.

The J gene is TRBJ1-6, the V gene TRBV6-5, with D possibly matching TRBD1 (6 bases). The clonotype originates from a woman aged 55-69 years who had recovered from COVID-19. The sample was peripheral blood. This CDR3 reads CASRRGGDNSPLHF. In nucleotides, the CDR3 is TGTGCCAGCAGAAGGGGGGGCGATAATTCACCCCTCCACTTT.